This T cell receptor (beta chain) is from a study of blood T cell repertoires in COVID-19. Study summary: Sources were T cells, B-cell-depleted T cells, or PBMCs; the material itself was cDNA or gDNA.

Authors' methods: Nucleated cell number was recorded as an estimate derived from reference gene primer amplification. Produced via immunoSEQ multiplex PCR; TCRdb's table is partial and in-frame only. Clone size and V and J calls were adopted from that table, with D and trimming inferred from the DNA. The sample includes some 100,000 clones, around nine tenths seen only once; the top ten take around 4.7%. From germline, CDR1 is SGDLS and CDR2 YYNGEE. V lost 0 bases to trimming and J lost 2 bases, with 14 bases between them. The CDR3 has 16 residues. This sequence originates from an elderly woman with active COVID-19. V usage is TRBV9 and J usage is TRBJ1-1; tentative D call: TRBD1 (6 bases). Sequencing used peripheral blood. CDR3 nucleotides: TGTGCCAGCAGCGTAGGGACAGAGTTTGGTAACACTGAAGCTTTCTTT. This codes for CASSVGTEFGNTEAFF.